The clone carrying this T cell receptor (beta chain) was seen many times. This sample was included in a study of T-cell reconstitution after alpha-beta-depleted transplantation in children. The CDR3 contains 13 residues. After removal of 3 bases from V and 4 bases from J, the junction contained 2 bases not matched to a gene. In germline, CDR1 is SQVTM, CDR2 ANQGSEA. Unique molecular identifiers were built into the TCRbeta library. TCRdb re-called the PCR reads with MiXCR, one entry per CDR3 protein. The table includes around 360,000 distinct CDR3 sequences, 10% detected once. Sequences were derived from PBMCs from the stem cell graft donor, sampled from the stem cell graft. This TCR derives from a human donor who donated a stem cell graft to a child with acute lymphoblastic leukemia. V usage is TRBV29-1 and J usage is TRBJ2-1; 8 positions match TRBD2. CDR3 loop: CSVEEREYNEQFF. The CDR3 region has the DNA TGCAGCGTTGAGGAGCGGGAGTACAATGAGCAGTTCTTC.